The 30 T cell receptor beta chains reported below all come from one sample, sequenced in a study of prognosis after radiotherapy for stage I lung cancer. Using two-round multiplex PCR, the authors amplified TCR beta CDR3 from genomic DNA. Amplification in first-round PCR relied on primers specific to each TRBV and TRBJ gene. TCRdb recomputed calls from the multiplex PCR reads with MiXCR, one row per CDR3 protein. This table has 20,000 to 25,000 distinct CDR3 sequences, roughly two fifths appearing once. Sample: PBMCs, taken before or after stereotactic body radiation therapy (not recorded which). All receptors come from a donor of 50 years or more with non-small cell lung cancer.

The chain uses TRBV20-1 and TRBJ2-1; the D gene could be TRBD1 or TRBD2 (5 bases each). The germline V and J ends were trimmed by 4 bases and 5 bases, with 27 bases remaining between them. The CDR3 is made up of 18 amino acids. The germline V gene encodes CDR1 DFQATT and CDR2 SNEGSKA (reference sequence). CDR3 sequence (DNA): TGCAGTGCTAACCGCCGAGATAGCGTTGAGGGGCTTCACAATGAGCAGTTCTTC. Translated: CSANRRDSVEGLHNEQFF.

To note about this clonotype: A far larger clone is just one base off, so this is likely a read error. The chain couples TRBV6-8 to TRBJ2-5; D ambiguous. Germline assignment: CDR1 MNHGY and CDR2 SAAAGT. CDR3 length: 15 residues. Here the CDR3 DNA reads TGTGCCAGCAGTTACACCCCATGGGCCCAAGAGAACCAGTACTTC. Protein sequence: CASSYTPWAQENQYF.

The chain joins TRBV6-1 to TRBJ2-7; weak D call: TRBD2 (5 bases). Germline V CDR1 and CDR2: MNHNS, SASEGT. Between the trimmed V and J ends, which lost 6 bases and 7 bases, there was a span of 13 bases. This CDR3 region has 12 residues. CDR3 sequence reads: CASSVDGVEQYF. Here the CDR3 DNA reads TGTGCCAGCAGCGTGGACGGGGTGGAGCAGTACTTC.

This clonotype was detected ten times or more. The CDR3 reads CASSLDMSYEQYF. The CDR3 DNA reads TGTGCCAGCAGCTTAGATATGTCCTACGAGCAGTACTTC. This chain joins TRBV7-2 and TRBJ2-7; no clear D gene. V dropped 1 base and J dropped 1 base, with 5 bases sitting between them. The V gene's germline CDR1 is SGHTA and CDR2 FQGNSA. The CDR3 is 13 residues long.

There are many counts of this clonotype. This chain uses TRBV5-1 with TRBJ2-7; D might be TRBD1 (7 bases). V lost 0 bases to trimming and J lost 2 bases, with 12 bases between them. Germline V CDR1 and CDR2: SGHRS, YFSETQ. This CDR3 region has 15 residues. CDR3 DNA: TGCGCCAGCAGCTTGGGCGCCAGGGGGGCCTACGAGCAGTACTTC. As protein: CASSLGARGAYEQYF.

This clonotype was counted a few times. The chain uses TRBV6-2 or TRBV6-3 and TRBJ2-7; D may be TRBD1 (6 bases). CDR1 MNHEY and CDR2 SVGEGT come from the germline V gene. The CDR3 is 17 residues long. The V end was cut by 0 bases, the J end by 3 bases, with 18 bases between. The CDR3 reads CASSYSNRVNQIYEQYV. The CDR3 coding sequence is TGTGCCAGCAGTTACTCGAACAGGGTTAATCAGATCTACGAGCAGTACGTC.

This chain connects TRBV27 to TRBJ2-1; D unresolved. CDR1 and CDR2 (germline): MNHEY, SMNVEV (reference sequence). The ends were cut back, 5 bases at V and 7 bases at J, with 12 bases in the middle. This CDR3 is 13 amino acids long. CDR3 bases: TGTGCCAGCAGTAACTTGAGTCGGAATGAGCAGTTCTTC. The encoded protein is CASSNLSRNEQFF.

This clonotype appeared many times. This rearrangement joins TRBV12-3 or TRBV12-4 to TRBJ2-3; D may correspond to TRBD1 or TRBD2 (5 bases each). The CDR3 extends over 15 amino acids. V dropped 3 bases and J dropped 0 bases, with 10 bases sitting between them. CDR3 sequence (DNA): TGTGCCAGCAGTTTGAGGGGCCCTAGCACAGATACGCAGTATTTT. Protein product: CASSLRGPSTDTQYF.

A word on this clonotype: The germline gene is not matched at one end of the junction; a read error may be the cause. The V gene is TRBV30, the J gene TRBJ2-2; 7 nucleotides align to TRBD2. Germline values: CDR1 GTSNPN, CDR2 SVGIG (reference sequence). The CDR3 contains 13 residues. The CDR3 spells CGWSTSASGDLFF. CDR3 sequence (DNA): TGTGGCTGGAGTACTAGCGCAAGCGGGGATCTGTTTTTT.

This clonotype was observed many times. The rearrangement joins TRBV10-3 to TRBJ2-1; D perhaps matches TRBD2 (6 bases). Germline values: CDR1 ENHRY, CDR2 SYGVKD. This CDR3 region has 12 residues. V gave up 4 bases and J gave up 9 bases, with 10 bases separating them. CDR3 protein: CAISVTGVEQFF. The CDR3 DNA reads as TGTGCCATCAGTGTGACGGGAGTTGAGCAGTTCTTC.

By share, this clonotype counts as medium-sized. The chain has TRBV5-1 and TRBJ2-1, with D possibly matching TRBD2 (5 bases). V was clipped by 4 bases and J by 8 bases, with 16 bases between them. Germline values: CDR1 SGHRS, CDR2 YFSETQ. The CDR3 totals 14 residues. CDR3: CASSRRAVGHEQFF. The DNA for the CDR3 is TGCGCCAGCAGCAGGCGGGCAGTCGGCCATGAGCAGTTCTTC.

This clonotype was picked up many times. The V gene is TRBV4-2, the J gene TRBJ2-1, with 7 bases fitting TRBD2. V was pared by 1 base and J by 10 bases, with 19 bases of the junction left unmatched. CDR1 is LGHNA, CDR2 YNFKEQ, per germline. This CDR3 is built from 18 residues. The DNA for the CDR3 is TGTGCCAGCAGCCAAGTGGGCTCGGCTAGCGGAGTCCCACGGGAGCAGTTCTTC. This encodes CASSQVGSASGVPREQFF.

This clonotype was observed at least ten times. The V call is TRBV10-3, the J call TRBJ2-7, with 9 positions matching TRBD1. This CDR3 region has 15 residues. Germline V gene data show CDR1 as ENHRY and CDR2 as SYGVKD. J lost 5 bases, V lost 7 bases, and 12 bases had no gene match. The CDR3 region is CAINSPTGGHNEQYF. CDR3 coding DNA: TGTGCCATCAATTCACCGACAGGGGGACATAACGAGCAGTACTTC.

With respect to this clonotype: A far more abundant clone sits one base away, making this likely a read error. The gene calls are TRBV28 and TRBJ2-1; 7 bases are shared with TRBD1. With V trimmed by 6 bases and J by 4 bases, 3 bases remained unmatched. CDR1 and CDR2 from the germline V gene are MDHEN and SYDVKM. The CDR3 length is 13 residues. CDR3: CASSQTGYNEQFF. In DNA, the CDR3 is TGTGCCAGCAGCCAGACAGGGTACAATGAGCAGTTCTTC.

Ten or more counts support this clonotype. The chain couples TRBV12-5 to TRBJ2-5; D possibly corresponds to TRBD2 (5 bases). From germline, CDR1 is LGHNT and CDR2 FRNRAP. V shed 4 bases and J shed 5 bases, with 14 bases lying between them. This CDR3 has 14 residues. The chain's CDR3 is CASGSSSGRETQYF. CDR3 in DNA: TGTGCTAGTGGTTCATCCAGCGGACGGGAGACCCAGTACTTC.

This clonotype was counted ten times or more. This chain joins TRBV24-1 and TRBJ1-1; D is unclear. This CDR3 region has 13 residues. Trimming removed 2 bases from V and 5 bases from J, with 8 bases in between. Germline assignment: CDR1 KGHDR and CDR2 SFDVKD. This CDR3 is CATSDYWQTEAFF. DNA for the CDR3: TGTGCCACCAGTGATTATTGGCAGACTGAAGCTTTCTTT.

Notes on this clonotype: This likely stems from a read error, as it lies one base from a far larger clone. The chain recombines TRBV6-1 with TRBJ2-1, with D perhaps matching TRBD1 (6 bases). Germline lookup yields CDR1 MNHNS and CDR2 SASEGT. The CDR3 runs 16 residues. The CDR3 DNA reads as TGTGCCACCAGTTTAGACAGGCCGAGCTCCTACAATGAGCAGTTCTTC. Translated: CATSLDRPSSYNEQFF.

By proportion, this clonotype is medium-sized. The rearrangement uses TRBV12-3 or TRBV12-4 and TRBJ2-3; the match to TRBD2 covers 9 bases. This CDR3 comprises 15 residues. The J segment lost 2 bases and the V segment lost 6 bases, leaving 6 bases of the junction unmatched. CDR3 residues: CASRGSGRNTDTQYF. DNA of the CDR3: TGTGCCAGCAGGGGAAGCGGGAGGAACACAGATACGCAGTATTTT.

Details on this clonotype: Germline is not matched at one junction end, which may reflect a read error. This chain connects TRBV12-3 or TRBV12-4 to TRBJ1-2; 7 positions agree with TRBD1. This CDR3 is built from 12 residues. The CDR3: CASSLRGHGHTF. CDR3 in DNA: TGTGCCAGCAGTTTAAGGGGGCATGGCCACACCTTC.

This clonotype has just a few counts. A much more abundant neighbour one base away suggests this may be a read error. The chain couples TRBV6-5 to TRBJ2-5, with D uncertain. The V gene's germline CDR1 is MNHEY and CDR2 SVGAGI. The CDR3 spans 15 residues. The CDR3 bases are TGTGCCGGCAGTTCCAGCCAGCGCCCCAGGGAGACCCAGTACTTC. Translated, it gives CAGSSSQRPRETQYF.

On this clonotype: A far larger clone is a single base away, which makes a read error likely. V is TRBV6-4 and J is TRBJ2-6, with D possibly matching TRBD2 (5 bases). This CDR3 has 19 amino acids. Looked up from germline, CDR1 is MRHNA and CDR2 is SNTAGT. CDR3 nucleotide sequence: TGTTCCAGCAGAGGTTACCGACCCACCCGGACTTCTGGGGCCAACGTCCTGACTTTC. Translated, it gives CSSRGYRPTRTSGANVLTF.

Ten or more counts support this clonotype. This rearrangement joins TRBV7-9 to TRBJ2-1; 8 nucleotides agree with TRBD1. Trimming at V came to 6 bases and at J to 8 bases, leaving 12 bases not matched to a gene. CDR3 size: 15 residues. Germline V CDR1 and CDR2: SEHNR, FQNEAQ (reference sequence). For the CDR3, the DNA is TGTGCCAGCAGGCAGCCGGACAGGGTTCAGGATGAGCAGTTCTTC. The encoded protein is CASRQPDRVQDEQFF.

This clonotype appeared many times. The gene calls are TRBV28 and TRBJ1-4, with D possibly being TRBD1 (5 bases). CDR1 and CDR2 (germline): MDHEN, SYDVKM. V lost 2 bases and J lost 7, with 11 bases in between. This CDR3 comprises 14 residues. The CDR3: CASSLRGRAEKLFF. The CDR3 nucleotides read TGTGCCAGCAGTTTAAGGGGTAGAGCTGAAAAACTGTTTTTT.

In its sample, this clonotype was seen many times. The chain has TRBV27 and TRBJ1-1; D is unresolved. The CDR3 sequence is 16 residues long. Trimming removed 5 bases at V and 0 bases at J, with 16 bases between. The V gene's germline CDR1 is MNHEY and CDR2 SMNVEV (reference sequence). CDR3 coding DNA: TGTGCCAGCAGTGCCAAGGGCGCTCGTATGAACACTGAAGCTTTCTTT. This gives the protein CASSAKGARMNTEAFF.

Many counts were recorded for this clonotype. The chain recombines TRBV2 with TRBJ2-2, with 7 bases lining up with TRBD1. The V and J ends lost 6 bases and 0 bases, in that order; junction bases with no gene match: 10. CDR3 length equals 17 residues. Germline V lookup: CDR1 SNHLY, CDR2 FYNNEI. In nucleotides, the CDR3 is TGTGCCAGCAGGGGGGACAGATATTTCGCGAACACCGGGGAGCTGTTTTTT. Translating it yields CASRGDRYFANTGELFF.

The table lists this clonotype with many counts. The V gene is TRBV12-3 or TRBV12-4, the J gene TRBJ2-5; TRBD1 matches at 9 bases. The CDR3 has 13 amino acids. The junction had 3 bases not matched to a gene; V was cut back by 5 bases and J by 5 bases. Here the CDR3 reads CASSGDRVETQYF. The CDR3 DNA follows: TGTGCCAGCAGTGGGGACAGGGTGGAGACCCAGTACTTC.

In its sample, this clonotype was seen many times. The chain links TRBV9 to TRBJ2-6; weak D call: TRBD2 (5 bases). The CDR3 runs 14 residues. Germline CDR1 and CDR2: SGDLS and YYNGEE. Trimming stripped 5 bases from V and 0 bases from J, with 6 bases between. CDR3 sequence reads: CASRGSSGANVLTF. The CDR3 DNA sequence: TGTGCCAGCAGAGGGAGCTCTGGGGCCAACGTCCTGACTTTC.

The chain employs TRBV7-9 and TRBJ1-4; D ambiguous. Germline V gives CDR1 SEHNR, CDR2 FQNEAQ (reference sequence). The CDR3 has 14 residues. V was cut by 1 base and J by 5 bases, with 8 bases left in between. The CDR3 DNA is TGTGCCAGCAGCTTAGGGGCGGGGAATGAAAAACTGTTTTTT. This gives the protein CASSLGAGNEKLFF. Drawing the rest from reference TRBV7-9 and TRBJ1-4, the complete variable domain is DTGVSQNPRHKITKRGQNVTFRCDPISEHNRLYWYRQTLGQGPEFLTYFQNEAQLEKSRLLSDRFSAERPKGSFSTLEIQRTEQGDSAMYLCASSLGAGNEKLFFGSGTQLSVL.

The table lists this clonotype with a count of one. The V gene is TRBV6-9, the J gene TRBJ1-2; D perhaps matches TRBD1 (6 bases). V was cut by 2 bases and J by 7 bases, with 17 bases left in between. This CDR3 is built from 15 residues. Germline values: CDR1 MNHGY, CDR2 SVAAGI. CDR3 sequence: CASSYAPWTVAGYTF. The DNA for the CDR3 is TGTGCCAGCAGTTATGCCCCTTGGACAGTGGCTGGCTACACCTTC.

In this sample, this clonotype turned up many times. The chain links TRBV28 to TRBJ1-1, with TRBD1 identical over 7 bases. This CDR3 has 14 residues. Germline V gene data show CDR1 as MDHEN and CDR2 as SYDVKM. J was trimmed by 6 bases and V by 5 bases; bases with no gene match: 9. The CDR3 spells CASSRGGQGPEAFF. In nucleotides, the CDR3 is TGTGCCAGCAGTAGAGGGGGCCAGGGTCCTGAAGCTTTCTTT.